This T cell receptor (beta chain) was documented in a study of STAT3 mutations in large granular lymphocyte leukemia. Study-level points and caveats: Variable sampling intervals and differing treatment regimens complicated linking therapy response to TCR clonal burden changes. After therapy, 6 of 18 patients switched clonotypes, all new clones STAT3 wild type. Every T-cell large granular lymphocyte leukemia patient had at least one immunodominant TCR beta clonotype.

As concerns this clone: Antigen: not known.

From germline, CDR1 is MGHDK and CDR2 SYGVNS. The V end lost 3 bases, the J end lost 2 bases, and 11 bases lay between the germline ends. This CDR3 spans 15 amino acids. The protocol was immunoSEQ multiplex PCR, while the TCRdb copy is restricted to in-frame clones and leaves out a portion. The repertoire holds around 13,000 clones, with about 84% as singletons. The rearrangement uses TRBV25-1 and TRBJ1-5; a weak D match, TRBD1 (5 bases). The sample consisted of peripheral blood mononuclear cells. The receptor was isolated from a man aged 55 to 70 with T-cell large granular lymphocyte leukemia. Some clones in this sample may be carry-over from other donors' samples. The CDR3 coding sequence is TGTGCCAGCAGTGAGGGGGGAAAGGGCAATCAGCCCCAGCATTTT. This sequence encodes CASSEGGKGNQPQHF. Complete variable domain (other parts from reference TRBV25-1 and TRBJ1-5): EADIYQTPRYLVIGTGKKITLECSQTMGHDKMYWYQQDPGMELHLIHYSYGVNSTEKGDLSSESTVSRIRTEHFPLTLESARPSHTSQYLCASSEGGKGNQPQHFGDGTRLSIL.